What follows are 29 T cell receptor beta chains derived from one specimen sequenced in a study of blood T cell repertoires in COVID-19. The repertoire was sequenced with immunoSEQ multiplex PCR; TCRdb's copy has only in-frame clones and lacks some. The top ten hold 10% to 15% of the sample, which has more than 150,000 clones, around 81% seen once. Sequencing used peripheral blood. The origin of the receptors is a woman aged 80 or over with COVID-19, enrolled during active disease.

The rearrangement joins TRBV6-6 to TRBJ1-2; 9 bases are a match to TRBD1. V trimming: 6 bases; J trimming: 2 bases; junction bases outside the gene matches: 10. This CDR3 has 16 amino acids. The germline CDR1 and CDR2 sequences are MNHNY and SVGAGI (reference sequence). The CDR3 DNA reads TGTGCCAGCAGCGACAGGGGGAGGCGGTACAACTATGGCTACACCTTC. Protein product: CASSDRGRRYNYGYTF.

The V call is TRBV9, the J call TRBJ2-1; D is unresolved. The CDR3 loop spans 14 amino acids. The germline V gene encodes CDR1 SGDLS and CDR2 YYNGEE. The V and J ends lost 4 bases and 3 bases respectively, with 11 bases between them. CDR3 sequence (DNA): TGTGCCAGCAGCTTCCTTCCGGTCTACAATGAGCAGTTCTTC. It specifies CASSFLPVYNEQFF.

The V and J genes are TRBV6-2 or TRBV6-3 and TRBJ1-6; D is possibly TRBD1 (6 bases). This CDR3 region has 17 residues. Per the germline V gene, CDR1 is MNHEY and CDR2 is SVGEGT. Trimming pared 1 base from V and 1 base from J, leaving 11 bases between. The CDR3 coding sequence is TGTGCCAGCAGTTACTGGGGCCAGGGGTCCTATAATTCACCCCTCCACTTT. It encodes CASSYWGQGSYNSPLHF.

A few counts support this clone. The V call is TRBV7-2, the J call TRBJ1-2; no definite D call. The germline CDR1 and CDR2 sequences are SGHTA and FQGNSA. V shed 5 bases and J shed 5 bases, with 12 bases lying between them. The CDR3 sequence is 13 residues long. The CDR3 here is CASSPLAGYGYTF. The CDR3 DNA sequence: TGTGCCAGCAGCCCCTTGGCGGGGTATGGCTACACCTTC.

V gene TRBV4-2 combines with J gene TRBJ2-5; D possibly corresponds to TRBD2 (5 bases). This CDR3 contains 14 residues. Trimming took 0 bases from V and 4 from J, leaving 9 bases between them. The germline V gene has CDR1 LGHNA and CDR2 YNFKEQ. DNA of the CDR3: TGTGCCAGCAGCCAAGATACGGGGAGAGAGACCCAGTACTTC. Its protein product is CASSQDTGRETQYF.

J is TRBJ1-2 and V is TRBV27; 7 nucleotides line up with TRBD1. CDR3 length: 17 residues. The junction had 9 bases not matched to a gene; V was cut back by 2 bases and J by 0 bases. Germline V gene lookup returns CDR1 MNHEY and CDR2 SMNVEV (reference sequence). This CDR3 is CASSLGPHRGSNYGYTF. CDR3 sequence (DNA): TGTGCCAGCAGTTTAGGTCCCCACAGGGGATCTAACTATGGCTACACCTTC.

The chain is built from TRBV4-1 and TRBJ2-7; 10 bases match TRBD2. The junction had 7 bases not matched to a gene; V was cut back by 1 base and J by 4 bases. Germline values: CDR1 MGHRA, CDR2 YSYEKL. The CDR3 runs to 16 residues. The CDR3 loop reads CASSQAPGTSVYEQYF. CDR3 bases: TGCGCCAGCAGCCAAGCCCCCGGGACTAGCGTTTACGAGCAGTACTTC.

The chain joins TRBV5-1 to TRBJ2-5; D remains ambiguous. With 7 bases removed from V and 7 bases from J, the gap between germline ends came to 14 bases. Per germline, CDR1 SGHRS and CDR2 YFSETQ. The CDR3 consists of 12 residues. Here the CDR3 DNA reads TGCGCCAGCGGCGGCGCGAACCGGACCCAGTACTTC. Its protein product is CASGGANRTQYF. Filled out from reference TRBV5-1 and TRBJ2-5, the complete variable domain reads KAGVTQTPRYLIKTRGQQVTLSCSPISGHRSVSWYQQTPGQGLQFLFEYFSETQRNKGNFPGRFSGRQFSNSRSEMNVSTLELGDSALYLCASGGANRTQYFGPGTRLLVL.

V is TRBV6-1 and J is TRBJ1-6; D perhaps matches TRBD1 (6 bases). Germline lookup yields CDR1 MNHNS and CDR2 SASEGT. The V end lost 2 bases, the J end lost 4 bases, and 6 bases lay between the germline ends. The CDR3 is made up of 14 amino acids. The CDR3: CASSEQGYNSPLHF. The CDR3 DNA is TGTGCCAGCAGTGAACAGGGGTATAATTCACCCCTCCACTTT.

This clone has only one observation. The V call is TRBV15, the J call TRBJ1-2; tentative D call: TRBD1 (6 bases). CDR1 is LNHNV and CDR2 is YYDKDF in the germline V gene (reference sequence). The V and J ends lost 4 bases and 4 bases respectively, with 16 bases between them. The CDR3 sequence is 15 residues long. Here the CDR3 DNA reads TGTGCCACCAGCATTACTGAGGACAGTCCCTATGGCTACACCTTC. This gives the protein CATSITEDSPYGYTF. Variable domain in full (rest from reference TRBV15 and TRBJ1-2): DAMVIQNPRYQVTQFGKPVTLSCSQTLNHNVMYWYQQKSSQAPKLLFHYYDKDFNNEADTPDNFQSRRPNTSFCFLDIRSPGLGDTAMYLCATSITEDSPYGYTFGSGTRLTVV.

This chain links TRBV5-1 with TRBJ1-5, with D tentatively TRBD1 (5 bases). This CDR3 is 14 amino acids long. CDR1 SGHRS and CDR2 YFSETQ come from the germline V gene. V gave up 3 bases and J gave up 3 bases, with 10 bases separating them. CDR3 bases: TGCGCCAGCAGCTCCACAGGTATCAATCAGCCCCAGCATTTT. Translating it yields CASSSTGINQPQHF.

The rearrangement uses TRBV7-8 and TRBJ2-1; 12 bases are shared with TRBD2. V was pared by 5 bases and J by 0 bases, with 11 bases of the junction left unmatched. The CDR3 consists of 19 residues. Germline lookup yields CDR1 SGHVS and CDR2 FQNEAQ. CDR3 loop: CASSPETSGGLSSYNEQFF. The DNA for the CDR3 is TGTGCCAGCAGCCCCGAGACTAGCGGGGGCCTGAGCTCCTACAATGAGCAGTTCTTC.

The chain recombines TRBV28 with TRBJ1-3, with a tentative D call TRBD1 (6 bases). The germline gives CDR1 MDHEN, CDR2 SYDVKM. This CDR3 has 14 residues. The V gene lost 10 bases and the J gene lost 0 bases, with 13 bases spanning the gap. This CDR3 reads CATQGPTSGNTIYF. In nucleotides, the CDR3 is TGTGCCACACAGGGACCAACCTCTGGAAACACCATATATTTT.

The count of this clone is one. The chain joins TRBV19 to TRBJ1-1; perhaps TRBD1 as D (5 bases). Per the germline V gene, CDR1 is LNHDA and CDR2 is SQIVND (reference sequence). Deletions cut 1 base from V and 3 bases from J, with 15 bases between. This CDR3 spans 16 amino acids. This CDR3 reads CASSIVLVVRDTEAFF. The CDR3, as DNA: TGTGCCAGTAGTATAGTTTTGGTGGTCAGGGACACTGAAGCTTTCTTT.

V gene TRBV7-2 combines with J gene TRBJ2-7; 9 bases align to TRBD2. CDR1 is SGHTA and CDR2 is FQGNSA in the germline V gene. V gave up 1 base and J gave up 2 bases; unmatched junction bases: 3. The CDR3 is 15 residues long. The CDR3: CASSLGGGATYEQYF. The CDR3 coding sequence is TGTGCCAGCAGCTTAGGCGGGGGGGCCACCTACGAGCAGTACTTC. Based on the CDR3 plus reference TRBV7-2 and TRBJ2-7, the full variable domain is GAGVSQSPSNKVTEKGKDVELRCDPISGHTALYWYRQSLGQGLEFLIYFQGNSAPDKSGLPSDRFSAERTGGSVSTLTIQRTQQEDSAVYLCASSLGGGATYEQYFGPGTRLTVT.

The CDR3 bases are TGTGCCAGCAGTTTACCCGCCATAGCGGGGGTGCAGCAGTACTTC. Protein product: CASSLPAIAGVQQYF. The rearrangement links TRBV28 to TRBJ2-7, with 9 bases identical to TRBD2. Losses at the gene ends were 2 bases for V and 8 bases for J; bases not matched to a gene: 10. The CDR3 totals 15 residues. Germline V gene sequence: CDR1 MDHEN, CDR2 SYDVKM.

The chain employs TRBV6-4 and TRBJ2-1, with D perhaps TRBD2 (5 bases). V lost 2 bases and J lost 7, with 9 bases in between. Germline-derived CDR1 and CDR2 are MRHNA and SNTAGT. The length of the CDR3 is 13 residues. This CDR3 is CASSDRLFNEQFF. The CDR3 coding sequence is TGTGCCAGCAGTGACCGACTATTTAATGAGCAGTTCTTC.

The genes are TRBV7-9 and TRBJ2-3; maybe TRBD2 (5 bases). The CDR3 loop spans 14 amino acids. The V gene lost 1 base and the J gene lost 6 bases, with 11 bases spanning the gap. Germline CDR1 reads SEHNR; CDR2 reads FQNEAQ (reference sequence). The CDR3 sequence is CASSLGGSADTQYF. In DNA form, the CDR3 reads TGTGCCAGCAGCTTAGGAGGGAGTGCGGATACGCAGTATTTT.

The CDR3 DNA follows: TGTGCCACCGGCAGGGGGCGCACCGGGGAGCTGTTTTTT. It translates to CATGRGRTGELFF. The chain uses TRBV6-5 and TRBJ2-2; 8 bases map to TRBD1. This CDR3 is 13 amino acids long. The V and J ends lost 10 bases and 4 bases, in that order; junction bases with no gene match: 5. Per the germline V gene, CDR1 is MNHEY and CDR2 is SVGAGI.

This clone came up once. CDR3 DNA: TGTGCCAGCAGCGTGACAGGGCACTCTGGAAACACCATATATTTT. Its translation: CASSVTGHSGNTIYF. The V call is TRBV5-5, the J call TRBJ1-3; 7 positions agree with TRBD1. Germline loops: CDR1 SGHKS, CDR2 YYEKEE (reference sequence). The CDR3 spans 15 residues. The junction had 4 bases not matched to a gene; V was cut back by 4 bases and J by 0 bases. The complete variable domain, with remaining parts taken from reference TRBV5-5 and TRBJ1-3, reads DAGVTQSPTHLIKTRGQQVTLRCSPISGHKSVSWYQQVLGQGPQFIFQYYEKEERGRGNFPDRFSARQFPNYSSELNVNALLLGDSALYLCASSVTGHSGNTIYFGEGSWLTVV.

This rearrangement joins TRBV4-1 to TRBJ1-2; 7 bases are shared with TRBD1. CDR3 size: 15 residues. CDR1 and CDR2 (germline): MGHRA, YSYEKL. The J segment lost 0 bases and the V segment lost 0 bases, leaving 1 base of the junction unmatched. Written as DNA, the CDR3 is TGCGCCAGCAGCCAAGACAGGGGGACTAACTATGGCTACACCTTC. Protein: CASSQDRGTNYGYTF.

In nucleotides, the CDR3 is TGTGCCGGACGACAGGGGCCTTGGGAAAAACTGTTTTTT. It specifies CAGRQGPWEKLFF. The chain carries TRBV30 and TRBJ1-4, with 8 bases that match TRBD1. Germline lookup yields CDR1 GTSNPN and CDR2 SVGIG (reference sequence). CDR3 length: 13 residues. V shed 8 bases and J 8 bases; nucleotides not matched to a gene: 10.

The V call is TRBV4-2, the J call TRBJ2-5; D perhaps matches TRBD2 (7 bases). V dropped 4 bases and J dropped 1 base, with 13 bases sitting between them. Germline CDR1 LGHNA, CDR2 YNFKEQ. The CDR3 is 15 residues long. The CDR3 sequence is CASSLRAGAQETQYF. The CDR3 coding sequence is TGTGCCAGCAGCCTAAGGGCGGGGGCCCAAGAGACCCAGTACTTC.

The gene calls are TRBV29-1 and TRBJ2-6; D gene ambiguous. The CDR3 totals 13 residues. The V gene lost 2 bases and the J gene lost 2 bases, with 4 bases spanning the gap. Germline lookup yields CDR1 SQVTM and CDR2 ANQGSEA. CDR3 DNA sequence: TGCAGCGTTGAACTCCCTGGGGCCAACGTCCTGACTTTC. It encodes CSVELPGANVLTF. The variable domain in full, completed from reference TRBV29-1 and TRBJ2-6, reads SAVISQKPSRDICQRGTSLTIQCQVDSQVTMMFWYRQQPGQSLTLIATANQGSEATYESGFVIDKFPISRPNLTFSTLTVSNMSPEDSSIYLCSVELPGANVLTFGAGSRLTVL.

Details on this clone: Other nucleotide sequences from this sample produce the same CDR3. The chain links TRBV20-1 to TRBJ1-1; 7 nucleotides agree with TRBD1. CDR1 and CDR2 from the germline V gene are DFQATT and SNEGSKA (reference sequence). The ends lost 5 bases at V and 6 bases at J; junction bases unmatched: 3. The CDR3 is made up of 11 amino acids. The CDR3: CSALGQAEAFF. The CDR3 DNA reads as TGCAGTGCTCTTGGACAGGCTGAAGCTTTCTTT.

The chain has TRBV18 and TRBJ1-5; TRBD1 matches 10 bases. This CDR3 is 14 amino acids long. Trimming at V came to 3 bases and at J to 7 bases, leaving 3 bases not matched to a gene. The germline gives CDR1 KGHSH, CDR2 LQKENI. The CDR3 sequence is CASSPDRGDQPQHF. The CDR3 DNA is TGTGCCAGCTCACCGGACAGGGGGGACCAGCCCCAGCATTTT.

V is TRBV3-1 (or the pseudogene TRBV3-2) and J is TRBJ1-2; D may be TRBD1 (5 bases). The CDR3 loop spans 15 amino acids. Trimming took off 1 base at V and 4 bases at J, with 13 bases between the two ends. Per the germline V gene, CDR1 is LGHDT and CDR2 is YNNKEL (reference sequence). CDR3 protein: CASSQGQGVLYGYTF. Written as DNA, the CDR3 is TGTGCCAGCAGCCAAGGCCAGGGTGTCCTCTATGGCTACACCTTC.

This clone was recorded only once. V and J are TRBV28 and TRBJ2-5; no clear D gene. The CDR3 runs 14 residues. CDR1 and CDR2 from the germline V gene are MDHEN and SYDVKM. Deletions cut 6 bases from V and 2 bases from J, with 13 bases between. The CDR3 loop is CASSTFRAQETQYF. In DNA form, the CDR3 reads TGTGCCAGCAGCACTTTTCGAGCACAAGAGACCCAGTACTTC.

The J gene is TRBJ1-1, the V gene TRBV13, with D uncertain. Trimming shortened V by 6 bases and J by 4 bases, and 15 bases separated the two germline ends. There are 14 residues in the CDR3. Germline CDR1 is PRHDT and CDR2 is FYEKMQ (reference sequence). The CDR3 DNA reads TGTGCCAGCAGTCACGCGCTAATTGCCACTGAAGCTTTCTTT. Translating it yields CASSHALIATEAFF. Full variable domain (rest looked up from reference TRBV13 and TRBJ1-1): AAGVIQSPRHLIKEKRETATLKCYPIPRHDTVYWYQQGPGQDPQFLISFYEKMQSDKGSIPDRFSAQQFSDYHSELNMSSLELGDSALYFCASSHALIATEAFFGQGTRLTVV.